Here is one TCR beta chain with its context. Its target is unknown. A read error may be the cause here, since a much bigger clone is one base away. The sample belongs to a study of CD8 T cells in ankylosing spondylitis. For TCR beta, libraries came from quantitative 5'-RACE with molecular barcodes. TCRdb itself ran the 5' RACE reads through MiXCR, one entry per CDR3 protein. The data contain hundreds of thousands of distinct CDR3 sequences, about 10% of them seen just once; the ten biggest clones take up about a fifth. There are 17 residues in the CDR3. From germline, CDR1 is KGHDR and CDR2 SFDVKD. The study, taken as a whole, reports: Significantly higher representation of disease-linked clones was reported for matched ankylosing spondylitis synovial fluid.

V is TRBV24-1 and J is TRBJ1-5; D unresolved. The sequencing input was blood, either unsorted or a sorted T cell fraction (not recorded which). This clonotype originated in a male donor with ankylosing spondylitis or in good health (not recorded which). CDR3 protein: CATSDSGGTDPNQPQPF. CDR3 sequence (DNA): TGTGCCACCAGTGATTCGGGAGGTACCGACCCCAATCAGCCCCAGCCTTTT.